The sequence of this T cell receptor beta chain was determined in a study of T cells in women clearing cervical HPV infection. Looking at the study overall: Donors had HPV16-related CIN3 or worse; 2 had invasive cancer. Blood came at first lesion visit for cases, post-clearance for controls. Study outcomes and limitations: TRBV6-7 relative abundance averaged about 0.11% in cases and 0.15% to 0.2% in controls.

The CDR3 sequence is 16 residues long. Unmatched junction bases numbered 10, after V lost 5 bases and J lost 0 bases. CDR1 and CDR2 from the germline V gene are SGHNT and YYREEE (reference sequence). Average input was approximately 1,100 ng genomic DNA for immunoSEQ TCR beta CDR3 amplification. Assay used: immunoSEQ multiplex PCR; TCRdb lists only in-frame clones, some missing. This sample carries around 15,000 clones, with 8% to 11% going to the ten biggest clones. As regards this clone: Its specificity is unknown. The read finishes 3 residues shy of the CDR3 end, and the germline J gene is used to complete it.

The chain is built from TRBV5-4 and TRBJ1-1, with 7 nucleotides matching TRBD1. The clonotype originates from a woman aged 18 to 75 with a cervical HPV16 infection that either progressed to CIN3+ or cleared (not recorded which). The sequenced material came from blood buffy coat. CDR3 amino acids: CASRGKTGTVNTEAFF. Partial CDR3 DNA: TGTGCCAGCAGAGGGAAAACCGGGACAGTGAACACTGAA.